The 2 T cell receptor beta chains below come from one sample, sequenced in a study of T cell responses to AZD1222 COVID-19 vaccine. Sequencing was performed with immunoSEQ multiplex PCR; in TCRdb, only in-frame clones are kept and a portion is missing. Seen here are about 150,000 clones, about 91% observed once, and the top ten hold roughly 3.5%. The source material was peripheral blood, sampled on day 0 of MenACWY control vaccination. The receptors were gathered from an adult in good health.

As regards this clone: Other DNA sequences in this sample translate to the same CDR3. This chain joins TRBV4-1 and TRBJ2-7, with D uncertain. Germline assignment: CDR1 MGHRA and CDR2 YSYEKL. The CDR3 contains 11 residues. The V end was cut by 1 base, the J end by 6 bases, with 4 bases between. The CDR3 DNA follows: TGCGCCAGCAGCCAAGTCGGCGAGCAGTACTTC. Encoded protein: CASSQVGEQYF.

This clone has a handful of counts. This CDR3 is CASSLGQGDSPLHF. The CDR3 bases are TGTGCCAGCAGCTTGGGACAGGGAGATTCACCCCTCCACTTT. The V and J genes are TRBV5-5 and TRBJ1-6; 7 positions match TRBD1. With V trimmed by 0 bases and J by 8 bases, 2 bases remained unmatched. The CDR3 consists of 14 residues. Looked up from germline, CDR1 is SGHKS and CDR2 is YYEKEE (reference sequence).